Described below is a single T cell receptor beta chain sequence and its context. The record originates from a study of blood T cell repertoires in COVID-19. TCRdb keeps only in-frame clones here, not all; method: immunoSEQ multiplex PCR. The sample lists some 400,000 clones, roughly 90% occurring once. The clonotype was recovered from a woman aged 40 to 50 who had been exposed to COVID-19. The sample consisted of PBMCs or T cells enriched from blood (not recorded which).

CDR3 in DNA: TGCGCCAGCAGCCCCCCAACCCCCCGCGCCTCACCCCTCCACTTT. This gives the protein CASSPPTPRASPLHF. The gene calls are TRBV4-1 and TRBJ1-6; unclear D gene. The CDR3 is 15 amino acids. Germline V gene lookup returns CDR1 MGHRA and CDR2 YSYEKL. V was trimmed by 4 bases and J by 10 bases, leaving 17 bases between them.